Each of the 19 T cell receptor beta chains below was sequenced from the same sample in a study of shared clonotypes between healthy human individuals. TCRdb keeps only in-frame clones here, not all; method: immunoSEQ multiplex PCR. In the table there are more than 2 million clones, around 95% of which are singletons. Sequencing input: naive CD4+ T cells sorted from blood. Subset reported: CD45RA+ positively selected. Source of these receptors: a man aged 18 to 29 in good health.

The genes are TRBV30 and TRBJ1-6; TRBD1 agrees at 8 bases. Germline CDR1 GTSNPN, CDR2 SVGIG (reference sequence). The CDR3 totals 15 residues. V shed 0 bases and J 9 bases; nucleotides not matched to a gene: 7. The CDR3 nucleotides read TGTGCCTGGAGTGTTACCGGGACAGGCGGTTCACCCCTCCACTTT. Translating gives CAWSVTGTGGSPLHF.

The CDR3, as DNA: TGTGCCAGCAGGCAGGGAGCTGAAGCTTTCTTT. It specifies CASRQGAEAFF. The chain couples TRBV6-5 to TRBJ1-1; D perhaps matches TRBD1 (5 bases). Trimming stripped 6 bases from V and 6 bases from J, with 8 bases between. This CDR3 comprises 11 residues. Germline loops: CDR1 MNHEY, CDR2 SVGAGI.

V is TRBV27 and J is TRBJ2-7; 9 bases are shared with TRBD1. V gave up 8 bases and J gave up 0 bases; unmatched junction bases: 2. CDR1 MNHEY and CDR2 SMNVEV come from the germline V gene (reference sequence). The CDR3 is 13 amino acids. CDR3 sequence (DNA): TGTGCCAGCCGGGACAGGGACTCCTACGAGCAGTACTTC. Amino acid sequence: CASRDRDSYEQYF.

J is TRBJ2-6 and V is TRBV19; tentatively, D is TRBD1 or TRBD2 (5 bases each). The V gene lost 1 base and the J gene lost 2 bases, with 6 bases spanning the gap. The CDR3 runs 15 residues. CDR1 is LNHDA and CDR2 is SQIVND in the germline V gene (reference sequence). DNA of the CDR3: TGTGCCAGTAGTATAGTGGGGGCTGGGGCCAACGTCCTGACTTTC. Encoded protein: CASSIVGAGANVLTF.

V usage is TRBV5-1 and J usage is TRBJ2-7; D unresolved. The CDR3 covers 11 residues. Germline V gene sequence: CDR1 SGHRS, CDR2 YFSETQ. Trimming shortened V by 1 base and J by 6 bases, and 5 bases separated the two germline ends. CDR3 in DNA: TGCGCCAGCAGCTTGTTGGCCGAGCAGTACTTC. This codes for CASSLLAEQYF.

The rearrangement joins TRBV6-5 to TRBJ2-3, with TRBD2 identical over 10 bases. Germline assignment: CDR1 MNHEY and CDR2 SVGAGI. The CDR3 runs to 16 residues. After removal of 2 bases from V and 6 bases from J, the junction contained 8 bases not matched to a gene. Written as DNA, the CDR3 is TGTGCCAGCAGTTACCAACCTAGCGGGAGAATCGATACGCAGTATTTT. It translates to CASSYQPSGRIDTQYF.

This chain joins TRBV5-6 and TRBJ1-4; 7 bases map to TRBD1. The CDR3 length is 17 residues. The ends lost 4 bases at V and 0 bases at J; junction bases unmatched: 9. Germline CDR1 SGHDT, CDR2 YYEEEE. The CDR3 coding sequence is TGTGCCAGCAGCCTGGGACAGTGGGGGACAACTAATGAAAAACTGTTTTTT. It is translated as CASSLGQWGTTNEKLFF.

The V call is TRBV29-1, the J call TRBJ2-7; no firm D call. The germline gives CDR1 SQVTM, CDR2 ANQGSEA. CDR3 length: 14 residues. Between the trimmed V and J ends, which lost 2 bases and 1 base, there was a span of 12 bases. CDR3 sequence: CSVEYDGRSYEQYF. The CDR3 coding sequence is TGCAGCGTTGAATATGACGGCAGATCCTACGAGCAGTACTTC.

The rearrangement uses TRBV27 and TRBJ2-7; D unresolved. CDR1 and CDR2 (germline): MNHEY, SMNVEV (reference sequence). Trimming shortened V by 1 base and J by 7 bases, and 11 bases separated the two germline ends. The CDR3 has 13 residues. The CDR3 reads CASSLWPGWEQYF. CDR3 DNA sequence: TGTGCCAGCAGTTTATGGCCCGGATGGGAGCAGTACTTC.

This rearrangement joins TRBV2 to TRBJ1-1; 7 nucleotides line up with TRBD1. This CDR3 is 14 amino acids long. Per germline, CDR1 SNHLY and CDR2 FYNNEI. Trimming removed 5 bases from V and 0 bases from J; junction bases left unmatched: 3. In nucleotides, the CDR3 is TGTGCCAGCAGTCGGGACAGCGTGAACACTGAAGCTTTCTTT. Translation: CASSRDSVNTEAFF.

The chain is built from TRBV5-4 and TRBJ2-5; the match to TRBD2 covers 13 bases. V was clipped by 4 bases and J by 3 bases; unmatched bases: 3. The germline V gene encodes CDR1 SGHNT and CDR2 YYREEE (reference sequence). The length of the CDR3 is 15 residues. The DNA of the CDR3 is TGTGCCAGCAGCCCTGGACTAGCGGGGGAAGAGACCCAGTACTTC. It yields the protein CASSPGLAGEETQYF.

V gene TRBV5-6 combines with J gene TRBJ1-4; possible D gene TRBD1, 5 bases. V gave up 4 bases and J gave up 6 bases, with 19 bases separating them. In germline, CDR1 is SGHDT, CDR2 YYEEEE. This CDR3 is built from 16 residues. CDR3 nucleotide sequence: TGTGCCAGCAGCGGGCGAGCCGGGGGAGTTTATGAAAAACTGTTTTTT. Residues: CASSGRAGGVYEKLFF. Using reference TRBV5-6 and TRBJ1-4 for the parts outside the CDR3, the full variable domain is DAGVTQSPTHLIKTRGQQVTLRCSPKSGHDTVSWYQQALGQGPQFIFQYYEEEERQRGNFPDRFSGHQFPNYSSELNVNALLLGDSALYLCASSGRAGGVYEKLFFGSGTQLSVL.

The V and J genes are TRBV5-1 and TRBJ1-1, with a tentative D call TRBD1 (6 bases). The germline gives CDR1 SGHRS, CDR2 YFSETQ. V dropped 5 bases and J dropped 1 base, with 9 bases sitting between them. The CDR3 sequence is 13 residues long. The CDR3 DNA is TGCGCCAGCAGAAAGGACAGGAACACTGAAGCTTTCTTT. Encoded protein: CASRKDRNTEAFF.

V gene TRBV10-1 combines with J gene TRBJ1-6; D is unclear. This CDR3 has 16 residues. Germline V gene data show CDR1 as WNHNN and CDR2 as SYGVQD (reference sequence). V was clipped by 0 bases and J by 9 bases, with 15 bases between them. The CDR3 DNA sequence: TGCGCCAGCAGTGAGTCTGCCAGACCCGCGGGTTCACCCCTCCACTTT. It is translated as CASSESARPAGSPLHF.

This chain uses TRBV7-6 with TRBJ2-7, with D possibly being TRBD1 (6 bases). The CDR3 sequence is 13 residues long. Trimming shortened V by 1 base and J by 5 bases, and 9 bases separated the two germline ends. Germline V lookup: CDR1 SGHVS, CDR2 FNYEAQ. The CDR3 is CASSLGTDHEQYF. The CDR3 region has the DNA TGTGCCAGCAGCTTAGGGACAGACCACGAGCAGTACTTC.

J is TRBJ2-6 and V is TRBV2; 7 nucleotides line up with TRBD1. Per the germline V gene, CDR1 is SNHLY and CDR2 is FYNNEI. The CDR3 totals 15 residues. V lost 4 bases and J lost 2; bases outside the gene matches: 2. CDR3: CASSGGGTGANVLTF. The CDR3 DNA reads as TGTGCCAGCAGTGGAGGGGGCACTGGGGCCAACGTCCTGACTTTC.

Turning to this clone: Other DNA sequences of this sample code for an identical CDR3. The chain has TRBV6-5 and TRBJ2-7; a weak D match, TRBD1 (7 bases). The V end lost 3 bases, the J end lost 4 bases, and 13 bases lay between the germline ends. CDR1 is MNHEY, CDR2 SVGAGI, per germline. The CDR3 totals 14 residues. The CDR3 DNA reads TGTGCCAGCAGTTATGGCAGGGGGGTTTACGAGCAGTACTTC. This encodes CASSYGRGVYEQYF.

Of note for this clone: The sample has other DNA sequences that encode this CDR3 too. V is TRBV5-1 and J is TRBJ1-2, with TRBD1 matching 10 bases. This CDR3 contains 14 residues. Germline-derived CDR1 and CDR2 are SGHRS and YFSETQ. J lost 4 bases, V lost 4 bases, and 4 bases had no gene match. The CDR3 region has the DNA TGCGCCAGCAGCCTAGGGGACAGGGGCTATGGCTACACCTTC. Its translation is CASSLGDRGYGYTF.

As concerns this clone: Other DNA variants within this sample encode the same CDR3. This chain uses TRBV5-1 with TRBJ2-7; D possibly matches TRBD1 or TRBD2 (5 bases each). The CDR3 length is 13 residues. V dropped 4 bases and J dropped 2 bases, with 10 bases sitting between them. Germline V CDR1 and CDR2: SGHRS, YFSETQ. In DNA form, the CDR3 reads TGCGCCAGCAGCCCGGGACCTACCTACGAGCAGTACTTC. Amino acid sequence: CASSPGPTYEQYF.